These 20 T cell receptor beta chains were all obtained from the same sample, sequenced in a study of cytomegalovirus exposure and HLA in healthy donors. PCR was performed using 60 Vbeta and 13 Jbeta primers. Assay: immunoSEQ multiplex PCR; the TCRdb copy retains only in-frame clones and omits some. The repertoire consists of approximately 160,000 clones, with 76% occurring once and the leading ten covering roughly 0.76%. Material: PBMCs. The origin of the receptors is a female donor in good health and CMV-seronegative.

This clone was counted only a few times. V gene TRBV7-6 combines with J gene TRBJ2-7; TRBD1 aligns across 7 bases. The germline gives CDR1 SGHVS, CDR2 FNYEAQ. Trimming at V came to 5 bases and at J to 4 bases, leaving 17 bases not matched to a gene. CDR3 length equals 17 residues. The CDR3 DNA sequence: TGTGCCAGCAGCGCCCAATTGGGACAGAATGTTAAATACGAGCAGTACTTC. Amino acid sequence: CASSAQLGQNVKYEQYF.

This clone appeared a single time. This chain joins TRBV5-6 and TRBJ1-2; possible D gene TRBD1, 5 bases. Looked up from germline, CDR1 is SGHDT and CDR2 is YYEEEE. The ends were cut back, 6 bases at V and 8 bases at J, with 14 bases in the middle. The CDR3 has 12 residues. The CDR3 reads CASTLVRGGYTF. DNA for the CDR3: TGTGCCAGCACCCTGGTCCGGGGGGGCTACACCTTC.

This clone has only a few counts. V usage is TRBV28 and J usage is TRBJ2-1; TRBD2 agrees at 11 bases. The V segment lost 7 bases and the J segment 9 bases; nucleotides outside the gene matches: 11. CDR1 is MDHEN and CDR2 is SYDVKM in the germline V gene. This CDR3 has 15 residues. The CDR3 protein is CASTLSGRAPGEQFF. The CDR3 DNA reads TGTGCCAGCACCCTTAGCGGGAGGGCCCCCGGTGAGCAGTTCTTC.

The chain combines TRBV4-3 with TRBJ2-5; no clear D. Germline CDR1 LGHNA, CDR2 YSLEER. The CDR3 has 13 residues. V was clipped by 6 bases and J by 5 bases, with 13 bases between them. This CDR3 reads CASSRATWETQYF. CDR3 DNA: TGCGCCAGCAGTCGAGCTACTTGGGAGACCCAGTACTTC.

V usage is TRBV4-3 and J usage is TRBJ2-1, with unresolved D. The V gene's germline CDR1 is LGHNA and CDR2 YSLEER. Trimming took off 1 base at V and 5 bases at J, with 9 bases between the two ends. The CDR3 loop spans 14 amino acids. CDR3 region: CASSQGAGNNEQFF. CDR3 nucleotides: TGCGCCAGCAGCCAAGGGGCAGGCAACAATGAGCAGTTCTTC.

The chain joins TRBV2 to TRBJ2-6; D is possibly TRBD1 (6 bases). CDR1 and CDR2 (germline): SNHLY, FYNNEI. The CDR3 runs to 14 residues. The V and J ends lost 8 bases and 0 bases respectively, with 8 bases between them. The CDR3 DNA reads TGTGCCAGCCGACAGGTCTCTGGGGCCAACGTCCTGACTTTC. The encoded protein is CASRQVSGANVLTF.

This clone turned up a few times. This chain joins TRBV7-6 and TRBJ1-1; 10 bases fit TRBD1. Germline loops: CDR1 SGHVS, CDR2 FNYEAQ. CDR3 length: 17 residues. Trimming at V came to 5 bases and at J to 1 base, leaving 10 bases not matched to a gene. The CDR3 spells CASSQGQGLSGNTEAFF. CDR3 nucleotides: TGTGCCAGCAGCCAGGGACAGGGGCTCAGCGGGAACACTGAAGCTTTCTTT.

The chain recombines TRBV27 with TRBJ1-1; D is perhaps TRBD1 (6 bases). Looked up from germline, CDR1 is MNHEY and CDR2 is SMNVEV (reference sequence). This CDR3 is 15 amino acids long. V lost 5 bases to trimming and J lost 4 bases, with 17 bases between them. The CDR3 coding sequence is TGTGCCAGCAGTCCCTGGGTCGCAGGGGCCACTGAAGCTTTCTTT. Translation: CASSPWVAGATEAFF.

V usage is TRBV10-3 and J usage is TRBJ1-1; TRBD1 matches at 9 bases. Trimming removed 8 bases from V and 4 bases from J; junction bases left unmatched: 8. Germline CDR1 reads ENHRY; CDR2 reads SYGVKD. The CDR3 has 14 amino acids. In DNA, the CDR3 is TGTGCCATCGATAAAGGACAGGGGAGCACTGAAGCTTTCTTT. Residues: CAIDKGQGSTEAFF.

This chain connects TRBV25-1 to TRBJ2-5; the match to TRBD1 covers 7 bases. Germline trimming cut 1 base from V and 3 bases from J; bases unmatched to any gene: 2. Germline CDR1 MGHDK, CDR2 SYGVNS. This CDR3 is 14 amino acids long. CDR3 sequence (DNA): TGTGCCAGCAGTGAATCGACAGGGAAAGAGACCCAGTACTTC. It is translated as CASSESTGKETQYF.

This clone appeared once. This chain links TRBV14 with TRBJ2-7, with 10 bases identical to TRBD1. The CDR3 runs 16 residues. Unmatched junction bases numbered 9, after V lost 4 bases and J lost 3 bases. The germline V gene encodes CDR1 SGHDN and CDR2 FVKESK. The CDR3 loop is CASSPRTGGRGYEQYF. The CDR3 DNA reads as TGTGCCAGCAGCCCCCGGACAGGGGGACGAGGCTACGAGCAGTACTTC.

J is TRBJ1-1 and V is TRBV27; D perhaps matches TRBD1 (5 bases). The CDR3 length is 17 residues. Germline values: CDR1 MNHEY, CDR2 SMNVEV (reference sequence). V shed 2 bases and J shed 0 bases, with 16 bases lying between them. The CDR3 region is CASSLKGGDLLNTEAFF. In nucleotides, the CDR3 is TGTGCCAGCAGTTTAAAGGGCGGGGACCTCCTGAACACTGAAGCTTTCTTT.

The chain carries TRBV7-2 and TRBJ2-7; 10 positions agree with TRBD1. The length of the CDR3 is 15 residues. CDR1 and CDR2 from the germline V gene are SGHTA and FQGNSA. J gave up 4 bases and V 0 bases, and 3 bases lay outside the gene matches. This CDR3 reads CASSLAGTGDYEQYF. The CDR3 DNA reads as TGTGCCAGCAGCTTAGCGGGGACAGGGGATTACGAGCAGTACTTC. The entire variable domain, with the rest obtained from reference TRBV7-2 and TRBJ2-7, is as follows: GAGVSQSPSNKVTEKGKDVELRCDPISGHTALYWYRQSLGQGLEFLIYFQGNSAPDKSGLPSDRFSAERTGGSVSTLTIQRTQQEDSAVYLCASSLAGTGDYEQYFGPGTRLTVT.

This rearrangement joins TRBV6-5 to TRBJ2-7, with 10 bases matching TRBD2. CDR1 MNHEY and CDR2 SVGAGI come from the germline V gene. CDR3 length equals 13 residues. Germline trimming cut 6 bases from V and 4 bases from J; bases unmatched to any gene: 3. The CDR3 DNA reads TGTGCCAGCAGAGCGGGAGGGGGATACGAGCAGTACTTC. Translation: CASRAGGGYEQYF.

This clone was seen a few times. This sample also contains other DNA sequences that code for the same CDR3. The rearrangement joins TRBV7-2 to TRBJ1-4; no definite D call. Germline values: CDR1 SGHTA, CDR2 FQGNSA. Between the trimmed V and J ends, which lost 1 base and 2 bases, there was a span of 5 bases. This CDR3 is built from 14 residues. The chain's CDR3 is CASSLGGTNEKLFF. CDR3 DNA: TGTGCCAGCAGCTTAGGAGGCACTAATGAAAAACTGTTTTTT.

This chain links TRBV28 with TRBJ1-4; 9 nucleotides align to TRBD1. J lost 8 bases, V lost 5 bases, and 6 bases had no gene match. The CDR3 runs 14 residues. CDR1 and CDR2 (germline): MDHEN, SYDVKM. The CDR3 DNA is TGTGCCAGCAGTATACAGGGGGCGCGGGAAAAACTGTTTTTT. Residues: CASSIQGAREKLFF.

The CDR3 DNA reads TGTGCCAGCAGTGAACAAGTGGCAGGGGCCGGGGCCCAAGAGACCCAGTACTTC. It translates to CASSEQVAGAGAQETQYF. This chain joins TRBV6-1 and TRBJ2-5; tentatively, D is TRBD1 (6 bases). V lost 2 bases and J lost 1, with 20 bases in between. This CDR3 contains 18 residues. Germline V lookup: CDR1 MNHNS, CDR2 SASEGT.

The chain uses TRBV2 and TRBJ2-3; 8 nucleotides agree with TRBD2. CDR1 and CDR2 (germline): SNHLY, FYNNEI. The ends lost 11 bases at V and 0 bases at J; junction bases unmatched: 4. CDR3 length equals 13 residues. The CDR3 loop reads CAGGGGSTDTQYF. The CDR3 nucleotides read TGTGCCGGTGGCGGGGGGAGCACAGATACGCAGTATTTT. The variable domain in full, with the rest retrieved from reference TRBV2 and TRBJ2-3, is EPEVTQTPSHQVTQMGQEVILRCVPISNHLYFYWYRQILGQKVEFLVSFYNNEISEKSEIFDDQFSVERPDGSNFTLKIRSTKLEDSAMYFCAGGGGSTDTQYFGPGTRLTVL.

The chain is built from TRBV20-1 and TRBJ2-7, with a tentative D call TRBD2 (5 bases). The CDR3 runs 11 residues. V was shortened by 6 bases and J by 6 bases, with 12 bases between the two germline ends. Germline assignment: CDR1 DFQATT and CDR2 SNEGSKA (reference sequence). The CDR3 nucleotides are TGCAGTGCAATCAGAGGGCGCGAGCAGTACTTC. Amino acid sequence: CSAIRGREQYF.

This clone was seen only a few times. The rearrangement joins TRBV4-2 to TRBJ1-1, with 7 bases identical to TRBD1. Germline V gene lookup returns CDR1 LGHNA and CDR2 YNFKEQ. Germline trimming cut 4 bases from V and 3 bases from J; bases unmatched to any gene: 5. There are 14 residues in the CDR3. CDR3 coding DNA: TGTGCCAGCAGCCCGACAGGGTGGGACACTGAAGCTTTCTTT. Translating gives CASSPTGWDTEAFF.